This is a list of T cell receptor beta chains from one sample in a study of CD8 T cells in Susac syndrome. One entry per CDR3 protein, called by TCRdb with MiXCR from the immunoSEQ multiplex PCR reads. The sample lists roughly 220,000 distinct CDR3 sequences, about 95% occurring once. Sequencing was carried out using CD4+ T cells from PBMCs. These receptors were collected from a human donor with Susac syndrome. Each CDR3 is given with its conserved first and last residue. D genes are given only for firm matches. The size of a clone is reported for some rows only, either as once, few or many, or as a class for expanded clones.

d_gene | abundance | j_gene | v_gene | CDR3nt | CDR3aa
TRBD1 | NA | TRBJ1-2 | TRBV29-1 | TGCAGCGTTGTCGGACAGGGATTCGGCTACACCTTC | CSVVGQGFGYTF
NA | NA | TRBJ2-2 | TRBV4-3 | TGCGCCAGCAGCCTAAAATCTCAGGGAGCCGGGGAGCTGTTTTTT | CASSLKSQGAGELFF
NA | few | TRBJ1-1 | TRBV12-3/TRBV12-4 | TGTGCCAGCAGTTTAGAGGGGACTGAAGCTTTCTTT | CASSLEGTEAFF
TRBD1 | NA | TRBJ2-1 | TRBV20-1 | TGCAGTGCTAGAGATCGAGTTGGGACAGGACGATACAATGAGCAGTTCTTC | CSARDRVGTGRYNEQFF
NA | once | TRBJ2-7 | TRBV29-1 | TGCAGCGTGCCGACAGACCGCGCCTACGAGCAGTACTTC | CSVPTDRAYEQYF
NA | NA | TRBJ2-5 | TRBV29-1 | TGCAGCGTAGGACCGTCACAAGAGACCCAGTACTTC | CSVGPSQETQYF
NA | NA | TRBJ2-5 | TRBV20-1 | TGCAGTGCTAGAGAAGGTGGAGAGACCCAGTACTTC | CSAREGGETQYF
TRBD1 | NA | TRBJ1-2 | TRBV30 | TGTGCCTGGAGTGTGGGACAGGGTATGCATGGCTACACCTTC | CAWSVGQGMHGYTF
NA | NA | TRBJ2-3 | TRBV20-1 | TGCAGTGCTAGATCCAGCACAGATACGCAGTATTTT | CSARSSTDTQYF
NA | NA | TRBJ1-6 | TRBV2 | TGTGCCAGCAGTCAACCATTGGACAATTCACCCCTCCACTTT | CASSQPLDNSPLHF
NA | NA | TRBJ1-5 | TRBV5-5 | TGTGCCAGCAGCTTGGGAACAGCTAATCAGCCCCAGCATTTT | CASSLGTANQPQHF
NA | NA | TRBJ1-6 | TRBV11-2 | TGTGCCAGCAGCTTTGGTGGGGTATATTCACCCCTCCACTTT | CASSFGGVYSPLHF
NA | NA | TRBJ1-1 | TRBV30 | TGTGCCTGGAGTGTATCTTGGGGGCTGACTGAAGCTTTCTTT | CAWSVSWGLTEAFF
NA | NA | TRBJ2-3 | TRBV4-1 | TGCGCCAGCAGCCAAGATGAATCGAAATTAATGGTCACAGATACGCAGTATTTT | CASSQDESKLMVTDTQYF
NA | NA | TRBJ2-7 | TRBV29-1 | TGCAGCGTTCGTGTTAACGAGCAGTACTTC | CSVRVNEQYF
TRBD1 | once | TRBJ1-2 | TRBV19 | TGTGCCAGTCAGCCGCCCGGGACAGGGTATGGCTACACCTTC | CASQPPGTGYGYTF
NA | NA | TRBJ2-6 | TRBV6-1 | TGTGCCAGCAGCGGAGAAGACTCTGGGGCCAACGTCCTGACTTTC | CASSGEDSGANVLTF
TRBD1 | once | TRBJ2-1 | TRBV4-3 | TGCGCCAGCAGCCAAGAAGAGGGGGCGCGTTACAATGAGCAGTTCTTC | CASSQEEGARYNEQFF
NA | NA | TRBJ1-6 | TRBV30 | TGTGCCGGTAACAGGGTCTCGAGGAATTCACCCCTCCACTTT | CAGNRVSRNSPLHF
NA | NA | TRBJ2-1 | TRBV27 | TGTGCCAGCCCGAGGCCCTCCTACAATGAGCAGTTCTTC | CASPRPSYNEQFF
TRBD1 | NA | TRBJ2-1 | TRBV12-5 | TGTGCTAGTGGCGTGGACAGGGGGCTCTCCTACAATGAGCAGTTCTTC | CASGVDRGLSYNEQFF
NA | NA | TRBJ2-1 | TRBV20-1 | TGCAGTGCGCAGACCCCAGCGGCCAGCTCCTACAATGAGCAGTTCTTC | CSAQTPAASSYNEQFF
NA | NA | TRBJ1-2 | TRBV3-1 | TGTGCCAGCAGCCAAGATCGGGTCCAGGGAAGAGGCTACACCTTC | CASSQDRVQGRGYTF
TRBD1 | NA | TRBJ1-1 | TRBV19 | TGTGCCAGTAGTTCCGGGACAGGAGGCGTCGGGGCTTTCTTT | CASSSGTGGVGAFF
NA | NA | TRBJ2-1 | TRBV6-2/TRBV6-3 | TGTGCCAGCAGTTACTCGATCCATGAGCAGTTCTTC | CASSYSIHEQFF
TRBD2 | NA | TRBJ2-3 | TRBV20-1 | TGCAGTGCTAGGGCTGACGGACTAGCGGGCACAGATACGCAGTATTTT | CSARADGLAGTDTQYF
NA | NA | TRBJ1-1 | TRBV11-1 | TGTGCCAGCAGCTTAGGAGGGCGGGGCGGATGGAACACTGAAGCTTTCTTT | CASSLGGRGGWNTEAFF
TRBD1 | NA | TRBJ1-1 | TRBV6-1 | TGTGCCAGCAGTGAAGCGGGGACAGGGAACACTGAAGCTTTCTTT | CASSEAGTGNTEAFF
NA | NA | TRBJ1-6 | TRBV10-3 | TGTGCCATCAGTGAAGATCCGGAGGGTTCACCCCTCCACTTT | CAISEDPEGSPLHF
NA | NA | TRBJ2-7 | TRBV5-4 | TGTGCCAGCAGCCAAACGGGGGCCTACGAGCAGTACTTC | CASSQTGAYEQYF
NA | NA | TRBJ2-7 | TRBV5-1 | TGCGCCAGCAGAGGTAGCTCCTACGAGCAGTACTTC | CASRGSSYEQYF
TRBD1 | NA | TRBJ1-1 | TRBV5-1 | TGCGCCAGCAGCGATCGACAGGGGAGGAACACTGAAGCTTTCTTT | CASSDRQGRNTEAFF
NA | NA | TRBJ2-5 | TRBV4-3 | TGCGCCAGCAGCCAAGATTGGCAGGGGGAGACCCAGTACTTC | CASSQDWQGETQYF
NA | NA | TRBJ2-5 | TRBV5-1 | TGCGCCAGCAGCTTGGGTACCAGTTGGGGAGAGACCCAGTACTTC | CASSLGTSWGETQYF
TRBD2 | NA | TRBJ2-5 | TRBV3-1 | TGTGCCAGCAGCCAAGATGCGGGACTAGGGGCGGAGACCCAGTACTTC | CASSQDAGLGAETQYF
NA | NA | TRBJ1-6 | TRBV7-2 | TGTGCCAGCAGCCCGCCGTTAGGCAGTTCACCCCTCCACTTT | CASSPPLGSSPLHF
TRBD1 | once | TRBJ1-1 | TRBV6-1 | TGTGCCAGCGTAGACAGGGGTGTCAACACTGAAGCTTTCTTT | CASVDRGVNTEAFF
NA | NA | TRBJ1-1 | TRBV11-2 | TGTGCCAGCAGCGCCTTGACAGGCCCAATGAACACTGAAGCTTTCTTT | CASSALTGPMNTEAFF
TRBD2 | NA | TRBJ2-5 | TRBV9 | TGTGCCAGCAGCGTAGCTATGGGTAGCGGGGGATTCGGGCGGGAGACCCAGTACTTC | CASSVAMGSGGFGRETQYF